This T cell receptor beta chain was recorded in a study of CD8+ T cells in alopecia areata. Study context: Treatment ran 6 to 18 months, with 6 months of follow-up afterward. Percent of scalp involved defined treated patients' severity scores. Study findings and constraints: Since there was just one nonresponder, nobody can yet say how baseline CD8+ expansion ties to response.

The treatment: oral pan-JAK inhibitor, 5-10 mg twice daily. Trimming took off 5 bases at V and 3 bases at J, with 13 bases between the two ends. Looked up from germline, CDR1 is SGHTA and CDR2 is FQGNSA. The CDR3 is 14 amino acids. This clone appeared a few times. Its specificity is unknown. Investigators isolated RNA and reverse transcribed it into cDNA to act as the sequencing template. Here immunoSEQ multiplex PCR was the method, and the copy in TCRdb shows in-frame clones only, minus some. The sample has about 180,000 clones; approximately 50% are singletons. The source of this sequence is a human donor with alopecia areata. Sequenced here: CD8+ T cells sorted from blood, sampled around week 54, from a patient treated with tofacitinib. The V call is TRBV7-2, the J call TRBJ1-1; D is undetermined. Here the CDR3 DNA reads TGTGCCAGCAGCCGCAGGTCGTTGGACACTGAAGCTTTCTTT. Translating gives CASSRRSLDTEAFF.